A selection of T cell receptor beta chains follows, all from one sample in a study of response to subunit inactivated influenza vaccine. MiXCR was run by TCRdb on the RT-PCR reads, yielding one entry per CDR3 protein. The data hold approximately 170,000 distinct CDR3 sequences, with about 12% observed a single time. The data were also submitted as part of a second study, on T cells expressing NK-cell markers.

The specimen was CD8+ T cells sorted from PBMCs, collected 11 to 12 days after vaccination. These TCRs come from a man aged 50-60 years who received an inactivated influenza vaccine. Both conserved end residues are part of each CDR3. D genes are given only for firm matches. The size field is filled for only some rows; it gives once, few, many or a size class.

size | D | J | V | CDR3 | DNA
many | NA | TRBJ2-5 | TRBV29-1 | CSVEGGVTSAQKETQYF | TGCAGCGTTGAAGGTGGGGTTACCAGTGCACAGAAGGAGACCCAGTACTTC
many | TRBD1 | TRBJ2-2 | TRBV20-1 | CSARGLTTGDTGELFF | TGCAGTGCTAGAGGTTTGACCACAGGGGACACCGGGGAGCTGTTTTTT
few | NA | TRBJ2-3 | TRBV21-1 | CASSKAEDRGAPSSTDTQYF | TGTGCCAGCAGCAAAGCCGAGGACCGGGGGGCTCCATCTAGCACAGATACGCAGTATTTT
NA | TRBD1 | TRBJ2-7 | TRBV29-1 | CSVEDRGQGYEQYF | TGCAGCGTTGAAGATCGGGGACAGGGGTACGAGCAGTACTTC
NA | TRBD1 | TRBJ2-7 | TRBV5-6 | CASSFGTGGREQYF | TGTGCCAGCAGCTTTGGGACAGGGGGTCGCGAGCAGTACTTC
NA | NA | TRBJ1-6 | TRBV12-3/TRBV12-4 | CAISWIVGPTWSPLHF | TGTGCCATCTCCTGGATAGTTGGGCCTACGTGGTCACCCCTCCACTTT
few | NA | TRBJ1-2 | TRBV4-3 | CASSQIQGPYGYTF | TGCGCCAGCAGCCAAATACAGGGTCCCTATGGCTACACCTTC
NA | NA | TRBJ2-1 | TRBV15 | CATRGRGASGGNEQFF | TGTGCCACCAGGGGGCGAGGGGCCAGCGGAGGAAATGAGCAGTTCTTC
NA | NA | TRBJ1-6 | TRBV7-9 | CASSLVVYSYNSPLHF | TGTGCCAGCAGCTTGGTTGTTTACTCCTATAATTCACCCCTCCACTTT
NA | NA | TRBJ2-2 | TRBV11-2 | CASSSLQNTGELFF | TGTGCCAGCAGCTCCCTCCAGAACACCGGGGAGCTGTTTTTT
few | NA | TRBJ2-7 | TRBV6-2/TRBV6-3 | CASSYTGPIEEQYF | TGTGCCAGCAGTTACACCGGGCCAATTGAAGAGCAGTACTTC
few | TRBD2 | TRBJ2-7 | TRBV29-1 | CSVRTSGTYEQYF | TGCAGCGTTAGGACTAGCGGAACCTACGAGCAGTACTTC
NA | NA | TRBJ2-1 | TRBV5-1 | CASSSGLASYNEQFF | TGCGCCAGCAGCAGCGGGCTGGCCTCCTACAATGAGCAGTTCTTC
few | NA | TRBJ1-2 | TRBV5-1 | CASSLDRFYGYTF | TGCGCCAGCAGCTTGGACAGGTTCTATGGCTACACCTTC
few | TRBD2 | TRBJ2-1 | TRBV4-2 | CASSPGRLAGGNEQFF | TGTGCCAGCAGCCCAGGGAGACTAGCGGGAGGAAATGAGCAGTTCTTC
few | NA | TRBJ1-1 | TRBV11-2 | CASSLSSYRTEAFF | TGTGCCAGCAGCTTATCATCCTATCGAACTGAAGCTTTCTTT
few | NA | TRBJ1-1 | TRBV7-9 | CASGYLNTEAFF | TGTGCCAGCGGATACTTGAACACTGAAGCTTTCTTT
many | TRBD1 | TRBJ2-1 | TRBV29-1 | CSADRVNEQFF | TGCAGCGCGGACAGGGTCAATGAGCAGTTCTTC
few | NA | TRBJ2-3 | TRBV29-1 | CSAGLPGPRDTQYF | TGCAGCGCGGGACTCCCGGGACCCCGAGATACGCAGTATTTT
NA | NA | TRBJ2-7 | TRBV9 | CASSSSGEQYF | TGTGCCAGCAGCTCCTCAGGCGAGCAGTACTTC
few | TRBD1 | TRBJ2-7 | TRBV28 | CASSLVVGLGQGAYEQYF | TGTGCCAGCAGTTTAGTCGTTGGGTTAGGACAGGGGGCTTACGAGCAGTACTTC
few | NA | TRBJ2-7 | TRBV7-2 | CASSLSHSYEQYF | TGTGCCAGCAGCTTAAGCCACTCCTACGAGCAGTACTTC
medium-sized | TRBD2 | TRBJ2-5 | TRBV13 | CASSFRGEGETQYF | TGTGCCAGCAGCTTTCGCGGGGAGGGGGAGACCCAGTACTTC
many | TRBD2 | TRBJ2-1 | TRBV15 | CATSRDRTSGGKRSLYNEQFF | TGTGCCACCAGCAGAGATCGTACTAGCGGGGGAAAAAGAAGCCTTTACAATGAGCAGTTCTTC
few | NA | TRBJ2-7 | TRBV7-9 | CASSPIRLDPYYEQYF | TGTGCCAGCAGCCCGATCAGACTAGATCCGTACTACGAGCAGTACTTC
NA | NA | TRBJ2-1 | TRBV27 | CASSLFPYLASYNEQFF | TGTGCCAGCAGTTTGTTTCCTTATCTAGCATCCTACAATGAGCAGTTCTTC
NA | NA | TRBJ2-3 | TRBV5-1 | CASSFLGESLTDTQYF | TGCGCCAGCAGCTTCCTCGGGGAGTCCCTCACAGATACGCAGTATTTT
many | TRBD1 | TRBJ2-1 | TRBV7-9 | CAFPKGARYNEQFF | TGTGCCTTCCCCAAGGGGGCGCGGTACAATGAGCAGTTCTTC
NA | NA | TRBJ2-2 | TRBV10-1 | CASSPGETGELFF | TGCGCCAGCAGCCCCGGGGAGACCGGGGAGCTGTTTTTT
few | NA | TRBJ2-1 | TRBV4-3 | CASSQVNLIPQPYYNEQFF | TGCGCCAGCAGCCAAGTAAATCTGATCCCACAACCTTACTACAATGAGCAGTTCTTC
NA | NA | TRBJ2-5 | TRBV3-1 | CASSQEIGGGVDQETQYF | TGTGCCAGCAGCCAAGAAATTGGGGGAGGAGTGGATCAAGAGACCCAGTACTTC
NA | NA | TRBJ2-2 | TRBV12-3/TRBV12-4 | CASSPVYTGELFF | TGTGCCAGCAGTCCAGTTTACACCGGGGAGCTGTTTTTT
few | TRBD1 | TRBJ1-1 | TRBV6-2/TRBV6-3 | CASTPDRRNTEAFF | TGTGCCAGCACCCCGGACAGGAGGAACACTGAAGCTTTCTTT
few | TRBD1 | TRBJ2-7 | TRBV20-1 | CSAKDRGIAYEQYF | TGCAGTGCAAAGGACAGGGGAATAGCCTACGAGCAGTACTTC
many | NA | TRBJ1-2 | TRBV28 | CASSLPTGLLPINYGYTF | TGTGCCAGCAGTCTACCGACAGGCCTTCTACCGATTAACTATGGCTACACCTTC
NA | NA | TRBJ2-6 | TRBV6-2/TRBV6-3 | CASSFSSGANVLTF | TGTGCCAGCAGCTTCAGCTCTGGGGCCAACGTCCTGACTTTC
NA | TRBD1 | TRBJ2-3 | TRBV5-1 | CASSAWTGSTDTQYF | TGCGCCAGCAGCGCATGGACAGGGAGCACAGATACGCAGTATTTT
NA | TRBD1 | TRBJ2-7 | TRBV29-1 | CSVRQGSGYEQYF | TGCAGCGTGAGACAGGGATCAGGCTACGAGCAGTACTTC
many | TRBD1 | TRBJ1-5 | TRBV6-5 | CASSYRGPNQPQHF | TGTGCCAGCAGTTACAGGGGGCCCAATCAGCCCCAGCATTTT
NA | NA | TRBJ2-4 | TRBV7-9 | CASSGPVKNIQNF | TGTGCCAGCAGCGGCCCAGTTAAAAACATTCAGAACTTC
few | NA | TRBJ2-5 | TRBV11-2 | CASSLPARETQYF | TGTGCCAGCAGCTTACCCGCCAGGGAGACCCAGTACTTC
few | TRBD2 | TRBJ2-7 | TRBV4-3 | CASSQDLASGGLEQYF | TGCGCCAGCAGCCAAGATCTGGCTAGCGGGGGTCTCGAGCAGTACTTC
few | TRBD2 | TRBJ2-1 | TRBV15 | CATSRGPGRANEQFF | TGTGCCACCAGCAGAGGTCCCGGGAGGGCCAATGAGCAGTTCTTC
NA | NA | TRBJ2-1 | TRBV7-7 | CASSLSGGKEQFF | TGTGCTAGCAGCTTATCGGGGGGCAAGGAGCAGTTCTTC
few | NA | TRBJ2-2 | TRBV24-1 | CATSDLGGTGELFF | TGTGCCACCAGTGATCTAGGAGGGACCGGGGAGCTGTTTTTT
few | TRBD2 | TRBJ2-5 | TRBV10-2 | CASREAGGPGETQYF | TGCGCCAGCAGGGAAGCGGGAGGGCCGGGTGAGACCCAGTACTTC
NA | TRBD2 | TRBJ2-7 | TRBV20-1 | CSARISSSGIPYEQYF | TGCAGTGCTAGGATTAGTTCTAGCGGGATCCCCTACGAGCAGTACTTC
NA | NA | TRBJ2-5 | TRBV12-3/TRBV12-4 | CASQGPWGETQYF | TGTGCCAGTCAGGGGCCCTGGGGGGAGACCCAGTACTTC
few | NA | TRBJ1-2 | TRBV12-3/TRBV12-4 | CASSLAYRDANYGYTF | TGTGCCAGCAGTTTAGCCTACAGGGATGCTAACTATGGCTACACCTTC
NA | TRBD2 | TRBJ2-7 | TRBV7-9 | CASSDIAGYTYEQYF | TGTGCCAGCAGCGACATAGCGGGATACACCTACGAGCAGTACTTC
few | NA | TRBJ2-2 | TRBV6-1 | CASSERFWRPENTGELFF | TGTGCCAGCAGTGAAAGGTTTTGGAGGCCGGAGAACACCGGGGAGCTGTTTTTT
NA | NA | TRBJ2-7 | TRBV20-1 | CSASGSEPYEQYF | TGCAGTGCTAGCGGGTCGGAACCCTACGAGCAGTACTTC
NA | NA | TRBJ1-1 | TRBV9 | CASTSTGTEAFF | TGTGCCAGCACCTCTACTGGCACTGAAGCTTTCTTT
NA | NA | TRBJ1-1 | TRBV2 | CASSDLVKNTEAFF | TGTGCCAGCAGTGACCTGGTGAAGAACACTGAAGCTTTCTTT
NA | NA | TRBJ2-7 | TRBV5-1 | CASSLEPAYEQYF | TGCGCCAGCAGCCTGGAGCCAGCCTACGAGCAGTACTTC